This T cell receptor (beta chain) originates from a study of blood T cell repertoires in COVID-19. Study background: Samples came from the United States, Italy and Spain, spanning acute and convalescent COVID-19. PBMCs, B-cell-depleted T cells, or T cells were the source of the cDNA or gDNA that made up the material.

Methods used by the authors: The authors estimated nucleated cell counts from reference gene primer amplification. TCRdb keeps only in-frame clones here, not all; method: immunoSEQ multiplex PCR. Clone size and V and J calls were adopted from that table, with D and trimming inferred from the DNA. The data contain around 59,000 clones, 65% to 85% of them singletons. Material for sequencing was peripheral blood. The origin of this receptor is a man aged 60-69 years with acute or convalescent COVID-19.

The CDR3 protein is CASAWEGTYNSPLHF. The CDR3 DNA sequence: TGTGCCAGCGCTTGGGAGGGAACCTATAATTCACCCCTCCACTTT. This sequence joins TRBV19 and TRBJ1-6, with D unclear. Germline values: CDR1 LNHDA, CDR2 SQIVND (reference sequence). Trimming cost V 9 bases and J 2 bases, with 14 bases left between them. CDR3 length equals 15 residues.